This T cell receptor beta chain was identified in a study of blood T cells in healthy people across ages. Study-wide points: With age, beta diversity per million T cells declined roughly linearly, significantly by approximately 40.

Per sample, extraction of total RNA gave at least 6 micrograms in every case. A remark on this clonotype: Its cognate antigen is unknown.

V lost 5 bases to trimming and J lost 3 bases, with 17 bases between them. The CDR3 runs to 14 residues. Looked up from germline, CDR1 is DFQATT and CDR2 is SNEGSKA (reference sequence). A second PCR, run for roughly 7 to 12 cycles, used a sample-barcoded 5' primer plus a J-beta primer mix. Paired-end reads containing CDR3 totaled no fewer than 2.5 million for each sample. Via MiXCR, TCRdb re-called the 5' RACE reads, giving one row per CDR3 protein. The sample consists of about 290,000 distinct CDR3 sequences, 27% of them appearing once. The sequence derives from a woman aged 70-85 years in good health. The rearrangement uses TRBV20-1 and TRBJ2-7; tentatively, D is TRBD2 (7 bases). What was sequenced was blood. CDR3 nucleotides: TGCAGTGCTCCCAGGGAGGGGGGGAGCTACGAGCAGTACTTC. Amino acid sequence: CSAPREGGSYEQYF.